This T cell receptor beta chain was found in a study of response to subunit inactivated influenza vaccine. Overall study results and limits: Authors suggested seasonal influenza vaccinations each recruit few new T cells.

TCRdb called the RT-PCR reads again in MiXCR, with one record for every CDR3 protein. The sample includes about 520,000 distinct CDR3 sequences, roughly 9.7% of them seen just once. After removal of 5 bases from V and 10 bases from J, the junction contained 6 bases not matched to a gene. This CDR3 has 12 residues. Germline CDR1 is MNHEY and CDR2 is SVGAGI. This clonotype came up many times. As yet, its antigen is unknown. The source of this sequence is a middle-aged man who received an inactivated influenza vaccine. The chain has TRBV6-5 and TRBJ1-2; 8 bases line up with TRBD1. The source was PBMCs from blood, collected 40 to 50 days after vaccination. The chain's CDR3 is CASSQGALAYTF. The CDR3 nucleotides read TGTGCCAGCAGTCAGGGGGCGCTTGCCTACACCTTC.